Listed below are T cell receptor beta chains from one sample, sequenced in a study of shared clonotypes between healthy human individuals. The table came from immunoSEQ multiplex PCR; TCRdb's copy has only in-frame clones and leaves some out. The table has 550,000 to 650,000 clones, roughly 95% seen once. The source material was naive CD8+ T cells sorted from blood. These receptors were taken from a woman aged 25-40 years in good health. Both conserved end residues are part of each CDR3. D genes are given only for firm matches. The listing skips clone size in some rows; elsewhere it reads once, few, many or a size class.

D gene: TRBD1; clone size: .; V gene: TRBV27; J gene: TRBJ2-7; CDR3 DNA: TGTGCCAGCAGTTTAGGCGGGACAGGGCTTCGCGAGCAGTACTTC; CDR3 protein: CASSLGGTGLREQYF
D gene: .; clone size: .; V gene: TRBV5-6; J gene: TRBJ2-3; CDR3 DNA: TGTGCCAGCAGCTTCTTGATAGGCGGCACAGATACGCAGTATTTT; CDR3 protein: CASSFLIGGTDTQYF
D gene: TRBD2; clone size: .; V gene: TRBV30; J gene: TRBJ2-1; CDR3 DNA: TGTGCCTGGAGACCCCGGGGGAGCGGGAGTCCTCCGAGCTCCTACAATGAGCAGTTCTTC; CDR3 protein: CAWRPRGSGSPPSSYNEQFF
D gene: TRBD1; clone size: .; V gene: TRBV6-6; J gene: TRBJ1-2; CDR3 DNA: TGTGCCAGCAGCCCGACAGGGGACTATGGCTACACCTTC; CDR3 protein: CASSPTGDYGYTF
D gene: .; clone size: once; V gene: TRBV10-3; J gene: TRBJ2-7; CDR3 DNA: TGTGCCATCAGTGAGTCCGCAAGTTACGAGCAGTACTTC; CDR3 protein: CAISESASYEQYF
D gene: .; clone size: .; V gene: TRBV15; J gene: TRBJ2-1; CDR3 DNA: TGTGCCACCAGCGGCGGGATTCGGGATGAGCAGTTCTTC; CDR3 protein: CATSGGIRDEQFF
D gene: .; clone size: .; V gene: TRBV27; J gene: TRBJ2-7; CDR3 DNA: TGTGCCAGCAGTTTAGGTGGTAGCCCACCCTACGAGCAGTACTTC; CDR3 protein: CASSLGGSPPYEQYF
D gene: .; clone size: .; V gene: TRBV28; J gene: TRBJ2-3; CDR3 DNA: TGTGCCAGCAGTTTCTCTACTTCTCAATGGACAGATACGCAGTATTTT; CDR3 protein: CASSFSTSQWTDTQYF
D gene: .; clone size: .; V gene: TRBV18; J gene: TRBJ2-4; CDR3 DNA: TGTGCCAGCTCACCAGAAGAGACAAACGTAGCCAAAAACATTCAGTACTTC; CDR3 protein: CASSPEETNVAKNIQYF
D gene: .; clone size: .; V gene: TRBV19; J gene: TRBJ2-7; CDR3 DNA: TGTGCCAGTAGTATAGAAAGCGGATACTCCTACGAGCAGTACTTC; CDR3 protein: CASSIESGYSYEQYF
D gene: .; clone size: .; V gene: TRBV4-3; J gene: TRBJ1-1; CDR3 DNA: TGCGCCAGCGGGCGGGGGACTGAAGCTTTCTTT; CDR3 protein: CASGRGTEAFF
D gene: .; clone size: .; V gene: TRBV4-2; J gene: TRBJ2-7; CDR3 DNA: TGTGCCAGCAGCCAGTGGGGTAGGGAGGACGGCTACGAGCAGTACTTC; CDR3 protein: CASSQWGREDGYEQYF
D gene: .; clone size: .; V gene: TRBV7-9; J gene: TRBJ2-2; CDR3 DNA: TGTGCCAGCAGCTTACTGGCGCCGGAGCTGTTTTTT; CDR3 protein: CASSLLAPELFF
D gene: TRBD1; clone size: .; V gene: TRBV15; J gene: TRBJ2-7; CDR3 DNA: TGTGCCACCAGCCTCGAAGGGGACAGGCCCTACGAGCAGTACTTC; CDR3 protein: CATSLEGDRPYEQYF
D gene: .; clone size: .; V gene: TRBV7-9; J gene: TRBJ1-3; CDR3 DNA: TGTGCCAGCAGCCGCATCGGGGTATACTCTGGAAACACCATATATTTT; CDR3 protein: CASSRIGVYSGNTIYF
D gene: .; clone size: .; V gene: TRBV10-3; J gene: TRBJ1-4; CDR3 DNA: TGTGCCATCAGTGCCACAGGAGGCGGGACACCTAATGAAAAACTGTTTTTT; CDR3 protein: CAISATGGGTPNEKLFF
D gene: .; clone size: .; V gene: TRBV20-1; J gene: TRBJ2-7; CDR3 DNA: TGCAGTGCTGGCGGAGCCTACGAGCAGTACTTC; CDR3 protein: CSAGGAYEQYF
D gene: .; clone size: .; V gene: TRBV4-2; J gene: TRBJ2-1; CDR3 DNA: TGTGCCAGCAGCCAAGATTTTCATGAGCAGTTCTTC; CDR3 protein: CASSQDFHEQFF
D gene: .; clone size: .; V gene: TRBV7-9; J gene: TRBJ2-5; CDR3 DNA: TGTGCCAGCAGCTTAGAGACTGGGGGCCAAGAGACCCAGTACTTC; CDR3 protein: CASSLETGGQETQYF
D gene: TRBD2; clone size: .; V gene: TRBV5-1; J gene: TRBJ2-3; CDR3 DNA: TGCGCCAGCAGCCGAGAGCGGGAGCTGAGCACAGATACGCAGTATTTT; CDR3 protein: CASSRERELSTDTQYF
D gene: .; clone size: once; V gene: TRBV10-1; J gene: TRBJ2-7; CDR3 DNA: TGCGCCAGCAGTGAAGGCATCGAGCAGTACTTC; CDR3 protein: CASSEGIEQYF
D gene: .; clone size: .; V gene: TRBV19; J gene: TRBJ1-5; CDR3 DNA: TGTGCCAGTAGTACCTGGGATGGCAATCAGCCCCAGCATTTT; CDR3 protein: CASSTWDGNQPQHF
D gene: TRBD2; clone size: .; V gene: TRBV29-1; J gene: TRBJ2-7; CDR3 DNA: TGCAGCGTCCGGGGGACTAGCGCTAAACCCTACGAGCAGTACTTC; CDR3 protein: CSVRGTSAKPYEQYF
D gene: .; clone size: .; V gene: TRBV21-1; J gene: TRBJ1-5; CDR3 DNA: TGTGCCAGCAGCAACTATCGGGCAAAAGGGTACTGGAGCAATCAGCCCCAGCATTTT; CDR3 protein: CASSNYRAKGYWSNQPQHF
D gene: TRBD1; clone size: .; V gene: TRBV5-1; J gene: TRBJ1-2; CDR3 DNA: TGCGCCAGCAGCCCAGGACAGGGGGTCTGGGGCTACACCTTC; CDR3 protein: CASSPGQGVWGYTF
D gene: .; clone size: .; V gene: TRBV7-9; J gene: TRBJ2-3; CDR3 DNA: TGTGCCAGCAGCATCGAGTCTCGGAGCACAGATACGCAGTATTTT; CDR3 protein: CASSIESRSTDTQYF
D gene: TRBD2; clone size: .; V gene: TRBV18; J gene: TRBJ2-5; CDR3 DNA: TGTGCCAGCTCACTCGGGACTAGCGGAGAGACCCAGTACTTC; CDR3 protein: CASSLGTSGETQYF
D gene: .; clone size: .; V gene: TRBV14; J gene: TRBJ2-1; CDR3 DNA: TGTGCCAGCAGCCCAGGGTACAATGAGCAGTTCTTC; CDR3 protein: CASSPGYNEQFF
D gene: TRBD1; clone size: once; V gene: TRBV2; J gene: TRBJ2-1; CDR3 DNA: TGTGCCAGCAGTGGGACAGGGGGCGAGCAGTTCTTC; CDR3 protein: CASSGTGGEQFF
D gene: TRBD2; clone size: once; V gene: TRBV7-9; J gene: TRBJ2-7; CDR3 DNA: TGTGCCAGCAGCTTAGTTAGCGGGAAGGGCGAGCAGTACTTC; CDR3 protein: CASSLVSGKGEQYF
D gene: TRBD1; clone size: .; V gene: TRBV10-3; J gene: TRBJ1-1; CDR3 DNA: TGTGCCATCAGTGAGTCGACGGGACAGACTATCGAAGCTTTCTTT; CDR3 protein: CAISESTGQTIEAFF
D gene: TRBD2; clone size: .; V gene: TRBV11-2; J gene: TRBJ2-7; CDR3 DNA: TGTGCCAGCAGCCCAAGCGGGAGTGGGGCCTACGAGCAGTACTTC; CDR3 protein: CASSPSGSGAYEQYF
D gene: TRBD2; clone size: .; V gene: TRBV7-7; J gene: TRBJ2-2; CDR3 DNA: TGTGCCAGCAGCCCACTAGCGACCGGGGAGCTGTTTTTT; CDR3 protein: CASSPLATGELFF
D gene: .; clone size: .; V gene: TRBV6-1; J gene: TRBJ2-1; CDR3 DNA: TGTGCCAGCAGTGCGGCCAACAGCCCCCTCAATGAGCAGTTCTTC; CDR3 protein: CASSAANSPLNEQFF
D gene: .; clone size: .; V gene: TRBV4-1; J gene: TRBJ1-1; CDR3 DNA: TGCGCCAGCAGCCAAGATTCGCTAGGGGTGGGCACTGAAGCTTTCTTT; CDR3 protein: CASSQDSLGVGTEAFF
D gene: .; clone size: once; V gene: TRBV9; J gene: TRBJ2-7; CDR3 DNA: TGTGCCTCGTCGGGGGACGCCTACGAGCAGTACTTC; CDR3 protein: CASSGDAYEQYF
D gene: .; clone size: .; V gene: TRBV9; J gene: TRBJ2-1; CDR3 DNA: TGTGCCAGCAGCGTAGGTCGGGAGCTTAGCTACAATGAGCAGTTCTTC; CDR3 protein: CASSVGRELSYNEQFF
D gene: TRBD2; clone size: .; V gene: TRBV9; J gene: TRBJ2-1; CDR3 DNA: TGTGCCAGCAGCGGAACTAGCGGGGGTTATTTGGGCAATGAGCAGTTCTTC; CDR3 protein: CASSGTSGGYLGNEQFF
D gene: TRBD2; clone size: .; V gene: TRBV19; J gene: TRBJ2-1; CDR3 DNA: TGTGCCAGTAGTATAATAGCGGGAGGGTCCTACAATGAGCAGTTCTTC; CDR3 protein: CASSIIAGGSYNEQFF
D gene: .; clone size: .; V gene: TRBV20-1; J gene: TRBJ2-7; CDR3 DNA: TGCAGTGCTGACAAGTCCTACGAGCAGTACTTC; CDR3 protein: CSADKSYEQYF
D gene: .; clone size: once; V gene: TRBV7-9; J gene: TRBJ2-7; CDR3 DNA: TGTGCCAGCGGGACACAGAGCTCCTACGAGCAGTACTTC; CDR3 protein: CASGTQSSYEQYF
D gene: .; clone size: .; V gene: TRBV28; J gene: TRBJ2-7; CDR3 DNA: TGTGCCAGCAGTTTAACTCCGTACCACGAGCAGTACTTC; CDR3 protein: CASSLTPYHEQYF
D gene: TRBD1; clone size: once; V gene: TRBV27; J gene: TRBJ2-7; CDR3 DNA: TGTGCCAGCAGTCCAAGGGGACAGGGGGCCTACGAGCAGTACTTC; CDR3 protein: CASSPRGQGAYEQYF
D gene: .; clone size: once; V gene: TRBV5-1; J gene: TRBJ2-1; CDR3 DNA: TGCGCCAGCAGCGCCGACAGTTACAATGAGCAGTTCTTC; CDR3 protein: CASSADSYNEQFF
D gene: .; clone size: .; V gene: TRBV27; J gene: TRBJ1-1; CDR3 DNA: TGTGCCAGCAACCTCGGGTACGGCATGAACACTGAAGCTTTCTTT; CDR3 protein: CASNLGYGMNTEAFF
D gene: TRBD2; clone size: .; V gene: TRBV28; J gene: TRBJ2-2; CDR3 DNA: TGTGCCAGCAGTTTAAGGGGACTAGCGGAAAACACCGGGGAGCTGTTTTTT; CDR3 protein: CASSLRGLAENTGELFF
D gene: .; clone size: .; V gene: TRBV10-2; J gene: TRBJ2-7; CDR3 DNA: TGCGCCAGCAGTGATTTATACCAGCAACCATCTTACGAGCAGTACTTC; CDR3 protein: CASSDLYQQPSYEQYF
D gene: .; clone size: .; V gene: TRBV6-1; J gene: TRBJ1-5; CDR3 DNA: TGTGCCGTCGCGGGAAATCAGCCCCAGCATTTT; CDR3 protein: CAVAGNQPQHF
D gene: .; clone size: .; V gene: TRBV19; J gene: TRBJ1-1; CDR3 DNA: TGTGCCAGTAGTATAGCCATTAACACTGAAGCTTTCTTT; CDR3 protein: CASSIAINTEAFF
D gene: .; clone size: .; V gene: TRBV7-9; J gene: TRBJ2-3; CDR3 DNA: TGTGCCAGCAGCTTGGGACTGGGAACGCAGTATTTT; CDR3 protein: CASSLGLGTQYF
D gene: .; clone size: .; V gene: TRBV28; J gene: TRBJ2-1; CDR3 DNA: TGTGCCAGCAGTTTATTGTCAGGGGCGAATGAGCAGTTCTTC; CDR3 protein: CASSLLSGANEQFF
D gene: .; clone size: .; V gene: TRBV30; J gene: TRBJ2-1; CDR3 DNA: TGTGCCTGGAGTGACCTTAGGGGGGATGAGCAGTTCTTC; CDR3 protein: CAWSDLRGDEQFF
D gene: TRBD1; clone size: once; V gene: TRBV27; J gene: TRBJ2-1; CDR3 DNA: TGTGCCAGCAGCTCCGGATTAGGGACAGGGAAGAACAATGAGCAGTTCTTC; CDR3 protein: CASSSGLGTGKNNEQFF
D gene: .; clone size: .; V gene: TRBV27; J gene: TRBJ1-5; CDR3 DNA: TGTGCCAGCAGGGCCTCCGGGACAAATAGCAATCAGCCCCAGCATTTT; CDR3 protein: CASRASGTNSNQPQHF
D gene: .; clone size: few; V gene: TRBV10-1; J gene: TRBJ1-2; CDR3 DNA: TGCGCCAGCAGTGGGTTCTGGGGGGCGCAGAACTATGGCTACACCTTC; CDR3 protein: CASSGFWGAQNYGYTF
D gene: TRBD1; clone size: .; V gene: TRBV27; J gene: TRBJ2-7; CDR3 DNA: TGTGCCAGCAGTTTAACCGGGACAGGGTTGAGCGAGCAGTACTTC; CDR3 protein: CASSLTGTGLSEQYF